This TCR beta chain was recovered during a study of T cell repertoires in cytomegalovirus infection. One entry per CDR3 protein, called by TCRdb with MiXCR from the reads. Of about 900,000 distinct CDR3 sequences listed, around 32% are singletons. This clonotype was recorded a few times. Its matching antigen is unknown. V lost 3 bases and J lost 0, with 16 bases in between. Germline V gene data show CDR1 as SQVTM and CDR2 as ANQGSEA. The CDR3 runs to 16 residues. The specimen was cultured CD8+ T cells from PBMCs, collected from culture after CMV antigen stimulation. The chain joins TRBV29-1 to TRBJ2-3; D remains ambiguous. This clonotype was obtained from a human donor in good health (CMV status not recorded). Some clones in this sample may be carry-over from other donors' samples. The CDR3 loop is CSVDPYPAESTDTQYF. CDR3 sequence (DNA): TGCAGCGTTGACCCATACCCGGCAGAGAGCACAGATACGCAGTATTTT.